Listed below are T cell receptor beta chains from one sample, sequenced in a study of vaccination and CD4 T cells after COVID-19. These receptors' antigens are unknown. TCRdb reprocessed the PCR reads via MiXCR and lists one record per CDR3 protein. The sample consists of 20,000 to 25,000 distinct CDR3 sequences, around two thirds of them appearing once. Here the sequenced sample was CD4+ T cells from blood, cultured in vitro, taken before SARS-CoV-2 vaccination. Receptor source: a human donor who received a COVID-19 vaccine. Each CDR3 is given with its conserved first and last residue. The D gene is left open where the match is weak. Not every row has a clone size; where given, it reads once, few, many or a size class.

few TRBJ1-1 TRBV2 - CASRRYSLGAFF TGTGCCAGCAGACGCTACTCTCTCGGCGCTTTCTTT
- TRBJ2-6 TRBV24-1 - CATSDFRSGANVLTF TGTGCCACCAGTGATTTTCGCTCTGGGGCCAACGTCCTGACTTTC
- TRBJ2-7 TRBV20-1 - CSADTRTYSYEQYF TGCAGTGCCGACACTCGGACTTACTCCTACGAGCAGTACTTC
- TRBJ2-3 TRBV20-1 TRBD2 CSATAWRTSGGSSTDTQYF TGCAGTGCTACAGCTTGGAGGACTAGCGGGGGTTCCAGCACAGATACGCAGTATTTT
few TRBJ2-2 TRBV27 TRBD2 CASSLFPSRLAGGTGELFF TGTGCCAGCAGTTTATTTCCGTCTCGGCTAGCGGGGGGTACCGGGGAGCTGTTTTTT
few TRBJ2-7 TRBV20-1 TRBD1 CSAARQGFDEQYF TGCAGTGCTGCGAGACAGGGGTTCGACGAGCAGTACTTC
few TRBJ1-2 TRBV11-3 - CASSFPAGVGYTF TGTGCCAGCAGCTTCCCGGCCGGGGTGGGCTACACCTTC
- TRBJ1-2 TRBV20-1 - CSARGAGPTMRDYGYTF TGCAGTGCTAGGGGTGCAGGGCCGACTATGCGAGACTATGGCTACACCTTC
- TRBJ1-4 TRBV6-5 - CASSYSSSREKLFF TGTGCCAGCAGTTACAGTTCTAGTCGGGAAAAACTGTTTTTT
- TRBJ1-2 TRBV7-8 TRBD1 CASSSRLTGGGGGGYTF TGTGCCAGCAGCTCCCGACTGACAGGGGGCGGGGGAGGTGGCTACACCTTC
- TRBJ1-2 TRBV5-1 - CASSPGPPSNYGYTF TGCGCCAGCAGCCCCGGGCCTCCATCTAACTATGGCTACACCTTC
few TRBJ1-5 TRBV24-1 - CATSDGLTSQPQHF TGTGCCACCAGTGACGGACTCACTAGTCAGCCCCAGCATTTT
- TRBJ2-5 TRBV5-4 - CASSLRGGKETQYF TGTGCCAGCAGCTTGAGGGGGGGAAAAGAGACCCAGTACTTC
- TRBJ2-7 TRBV7-8 - CASSLDRSSYEQYF TGTGCCAGCAGCTTAGATAGGAGCTCCTACGAGCAGTACTTC
- TRBJ2-2 TRBV2 TRBD2 CASSVRGLAGGPDTGELFF TGTGCCAGCAGTGTCAGGGGACTAGCGGGGGGGCCGGACACCGGGGAGCTGTTTTTT
- TRBJ1-1 TRBV12-3/TRBV12-4 - CASSVRQAGQAFF TGTGCCAGCAGCGTGCGACAGGCGGGACAAGCTTTCTTT
few TRBJ1-2 TRBV10-2 - CASKFGVDRNYGYTF TGCGCCAGCAAGTTTGGAGTCGACAGGAACTATGGCTACACCTTC
- TRBJ2-7 TRBV2 - CVSSESRSIEQYF TGTGTCAGCAGCGAATCTAGATCAATCGAGCAGTACTTC
few TRBJ2-3 TRBV15 - CATSRDRASTDTQYF TGTGCCACCAGCAGAGATCGAGCTAGCACAGATACGCAGTATTTT
once TRBJ2-5 TRBV7-3 - CASSLNGGRETQYF TGTGCCAGCAGCTTAAACGGGGGGCGCGAGACCCAGTACTTC
medium-sized TRBJ2-3 TRBV5-4 TRBD2 CASSLDASGHVTQYF TGTGCCAGCAGCTTGGACGCTAGCGGACACGTTACGCAGTATTTT
- TRBJ2-2 TRBV7-6 - CASSLWTSNTGELFF TGTGCCAGCAGCTTATGGACTTCCAACACCGGGGAGCTGTTTTTT
large TRBJ1-1 TRBV19 - CASSMGVLRGSTEAFF TGTGCCAGTAGTATGGGAGTGCTGAGGGGGAGCACTGAAGCTTTCTTT
- TRBJ2-5 TRBV20-1 - CSARPRQSPQTQYF TGCAGTGCTAGACCCCGACAGAGCCCACAGACCCAGTACTTC
- TRBJ1-1 TRBV28 - CASSSGAQGTEAFF TGTGCCAGCAGCTCAGGGGCGCAGGGCACTGAAGCTTTCTTT
- TRBJ2-2 TRBV5-4 TRBD2 CASSPGLAEAGELFF TGTGCCAGCAGCCCCGGACTAGCGGAGGCCGGGGAGCTGTTTTTT
- TRBJ2-3 TRBV7-6 - CASSLSRTDTQYF TGTGCCAGCAGCTTAAGTCGCACAGATACGCAGTATTTT
once TRBJ1-5 TRBV19 TRBD1 CASSQEGAGWGGSNQPQHF TGTGCCAGTAGCCAAGAGGGGGCTGGTTGGGGAGGAAGCAATCAGCCCCAGCATTTT
few TRBJ1-2 TRBV28 - CASSWGGRRNYGYTF TGTGCCAGCAGTTGGGGGGGCAGGCGTAACTATGGCTACACCTTC
- TRBJ2-2 TRBV2 TRBD2 CASSGLAGVNTGELFF TGTGCCAGCAGCGGACTAGCGGGGGTGAACACCGGGGAGCTGTTTTTT
- TRBJ2-3 TRBV20-1 TRBD2 CSATSGGADTQYF TGCAGTGCAACTAGCGGGGGGGCAGATACGCAGTATTTT
- TRBJ1-1 TRBV12-3/TRBV12-4 - CASSFAVTEAFF TGTGCCAGCAGTTTCGCGGTCACTGAAGCTTTCTTT
- TRBJ1-4 TRBV10-3 TRBD1 CATQQGGDSEKLFF TGTGCCACGCAACAGGGGGGTGATAGTGAAAAACTGTTTTTT
- TRBJ1-2 TRBV6-4 - CASSQSGVNNYGYTF TGTGCCAGCAGCCAATCGGGGGTTAATAACTATGGCTACACCTTC
- TRBJ1-2 TRBV6-1 - CASSEIVVTMNYGYTF TGTGCCAGCAGTGAAATAGTGGTGACAATGAACTATGGCTACACCTTC
- TRBJ2-2 TRBV7-2 TRBD2 CASSLAHPSGGTNTGELFF TGTGCCAGCAGCTTAGCGCATCCTAGCGGGGGGACGAACACCGGGGAGCTGTTTTTT
- TRBJ1-5 TRBV5-1 - CASSLRPTGSGNQPQHF TGCGCCAGCAGCTTGAGGCCAACAGGGTCGGGGAATCAGCCCCAGCATTTT
- TRBJ1-4 TRBV19 TRBD1 CASSLGQREKLFF TGTGCCAGTAGTCTGGGACAGAGGGAAAAACTGTTTTTT
- TRBJ2-5 TRBV6-1 - CASSESLGGASKETQYF TGTGCCAGCAGTGAATCCCTGGGCGGGGCTTCAAAAGAGACCCAGTACTTC
- TRBJ2-5 TRBV6-1 - CASSPRTRRSTPGQETQYF TGTGCCAGCAGTCCCCGGACACGCCGGTCGACACCCGGTCAAGAGACCCAGTACTTC
few TRBJ1-1 TRBV7-9 - CASSPFRGNTEAFF TGTGCCAGCAGCCCTTTTAGGGGGAACACTGAAGCTTTCTTT
- TRBJ2-7 TRBV7-8 - CASSGYRDKDHEQYF TGTGCCAGCAGCGGTTACCGGGACAAAGACCACGAGCAGTACTTC
- TRBJ2-1 TRBV20-1 TRBD1 CSARDQGQGVYNEQFF TGCAGTGCTAGAGATCAGGGACAGGGGGTTTACAATGAGCAGTTCTTC
- TRBJ1-2 TRBV20-1 - CSARTGLGIGYTF TGCAGTGCTAGAACAGGGTTGGGGATAGGCTACACCTTC
few TRBJ1-2 TRBV20-1 - CSATRAGGGTNYGYTF TGCAGTGCTACCAGGGCTGGTGGGGGTACTAACTATGGCTACACCTTC
few TRBJ1-6 TRBV18 - CASSIRPSLQQLPLHF TGTGCCAGCTCCATCCGACCTAGCCTACAGCAGTTGCCCCTCCACTTT
- TRBJ2-3 TRBV9 TRBD2 CASSAAGAGVDTQYF TGTGCCAGCAGCGCCGCCGGCGCGGGGGTCGATACGCAGTATTTT
- TRBJ1-4 TRBV20-1 - CSANQGLRNEKLFF TGCAGTGCAAATCAGGGGCTCCGTAATGAAAAACTGTTTTTT
- TRBJ1-1 TRBV6-1 TRBD1 CASTFGQGYEAFF TGTGCCAGCACCTTTGGACAGGGCTATGAAGCTTTCTTT
- TRBJ1-2 TRBV6-4 - CASSGLSNYGYTF TGTGCCAGCAGTGGTCTGAGTAACTATGGCTACACCTTC
- TRBJ1-2 TRBV10-3 TRBD1 CAINSNRGREGGYTF TGTGCCATCAATTCCAACAGGGGGCGTGAAGGAGGCTACACCTTC
few TRBJ1-2 TRBV30 - CAWRIKGLTNYGYTF TGTGCCTGGAGGATAAAGGGCTTGACTAACTATGGCTACACCTTC
- TRBJ2-2 TRBV7-9 - CASSLGQHTGELFF TGTGCCAGCAGCTTAGGACAGCACACCGGGGAGCTGTTTTTT
- TRBJ2-1 TRBV7-6 TRBD2 CASSELAGGQGQQFF TGTGCCAGCAGCGAACTAGCGGGGGGGCAGGGTCAACAGTTCTTC
- TRBJ2-2 TRBV6-1 TRBD2 CASINQGLGGELFF TGTGCCAGCATAAACCAGGGACTAGGCGGGGAGCTGTTTTTT
- TRBJ2-3 TRBV27 - CASSPPTSTDTQYF TGTGCCAGCAGTCCCCCCACTAGCACAGATACGCAGTATTTT
once TRBJ1-2 TRBV12-3/TRBV12-4 - CASSAGDLYGYTF TGTGCCAGCAGTGCAGGGGATCTCTATGGCTACACCTTC
once TRBJ2-2 TRBV6-2/TRBV6-3 TRBD2 CASNRGQAGGIGGELFF TGTGCCAGCAACCGGGGCCAAGCGGGGGGGATCGGCGGGGAGCTGTTTTTT
once TRBJ2-2 TRBV19 - CASSSQGPGELFF TGTGCCAGTAGTTCTCAGGGGCCCGGGGAGCTGTTTTTT
- TRBJ2-2 TRBV6-1 - CASWDGNTGELFF TGTGCCAGCTGGGACGGGAACACCGGGGAGCTGTTTTTT